The clone carrying this TCR beta chain was picked up a small number of times. Its antigen remains unidentified. Just one base apart from a much larger clone, this may be a read error. Libraries of TCR beta came from iRepertoire HTBI primers plus Arm-PCR of CDR3 regions. Authors' analysis steps: Overall, samples carried around 60 TRBV and some 15 TRBJ segments. From the multiplex PCR reads, TCRdb called clonotypes with MiXCR, one entry per CDR3 protein. Clone size and V and J calls follow TCRdb, not the original study. The sample carries about 470,000 distinct CDR3 sequences, less than 25% recorded once. CDR1 SNHLY and CDR2 FYNNEI come from the germline V gene. The CDR3 runs to 14 residues. This record belongs to a study of regulatory T cells in long-lasting Graves disease. About the research overall: Over-5-year antithyroid drug use with positive TSH receptor antibodies defined persistent Graves' disease in the study. Study results and limitations: Persistent disease exhibited a predilection for TRBV28, TRBJ1-2 and TRBJ2-5.

As to time point: persistent/refractory GD, antithyroid drugs over 5 years with positive TRAb. PBMCs provided the RNA from which the TCR library was made. In this cohort, patients came from an endocrinology department located in Xi'an, China. The chain links TRBV2 to TRBJ2-5; TRBD2 is a possible D gene (5 bases). The sequenced sample was peripheral blood mononuclear cells (PBMCs), obtained when the disease was refractory, from a patient treated with antithyroid drugs. This TCR derives from a female donor with Graves disease. CDR3: CANSEERYQETQYF. In DNA form, the CDR3 reads TGTGCCAACAGTGAAGAGCGGTATCAAGAGACCCAGTACTTC.